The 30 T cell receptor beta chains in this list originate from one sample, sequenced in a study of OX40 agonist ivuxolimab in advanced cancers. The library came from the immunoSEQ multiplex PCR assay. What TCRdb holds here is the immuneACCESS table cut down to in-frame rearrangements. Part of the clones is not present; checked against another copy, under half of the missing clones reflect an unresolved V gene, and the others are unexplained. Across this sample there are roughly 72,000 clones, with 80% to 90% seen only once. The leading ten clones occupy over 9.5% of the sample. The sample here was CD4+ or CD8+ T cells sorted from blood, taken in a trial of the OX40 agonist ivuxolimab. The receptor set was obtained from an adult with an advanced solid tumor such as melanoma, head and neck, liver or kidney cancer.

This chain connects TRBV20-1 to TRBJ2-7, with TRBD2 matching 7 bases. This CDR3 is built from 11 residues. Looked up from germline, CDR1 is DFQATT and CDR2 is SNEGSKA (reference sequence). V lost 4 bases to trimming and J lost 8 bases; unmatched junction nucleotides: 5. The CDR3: CSAMNGGKQYF. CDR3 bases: TGCAGTGCTATGAACGGGGGGAAGCAGTACTTC.

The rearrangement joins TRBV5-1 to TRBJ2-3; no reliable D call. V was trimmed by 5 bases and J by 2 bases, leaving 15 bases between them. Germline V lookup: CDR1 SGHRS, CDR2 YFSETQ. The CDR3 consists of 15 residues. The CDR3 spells CASSLGPLATDTQYF. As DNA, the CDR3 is TGCGCCAGCAGTCTGGGTCCTCTCGCCACAGATACGCAGTATTTT.

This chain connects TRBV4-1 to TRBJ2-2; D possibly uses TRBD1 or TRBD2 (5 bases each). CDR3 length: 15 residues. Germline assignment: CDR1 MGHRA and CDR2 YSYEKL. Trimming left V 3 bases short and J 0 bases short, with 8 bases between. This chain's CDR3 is CASSHGTANTGELFF. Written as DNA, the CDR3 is TGCGCCAGCAGCCATGGGACGGCGAACACCGGGGAGCTGTTTTTT.

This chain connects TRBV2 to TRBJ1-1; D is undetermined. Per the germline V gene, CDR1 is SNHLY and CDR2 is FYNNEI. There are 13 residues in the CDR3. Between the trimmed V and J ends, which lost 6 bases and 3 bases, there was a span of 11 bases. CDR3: CASSIRRDTEAFF. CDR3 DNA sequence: TGTGCCAGCAGCATCCGAAGGGACACTGAAGCTTTCTTT.

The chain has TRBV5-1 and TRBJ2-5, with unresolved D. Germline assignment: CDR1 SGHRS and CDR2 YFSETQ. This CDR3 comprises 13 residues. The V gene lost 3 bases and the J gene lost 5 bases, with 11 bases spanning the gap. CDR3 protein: CASSSVPSETQYF. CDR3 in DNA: TGCGCCAGCAGCTCCGTACCTTCCGAGACCCAGTACTTC.

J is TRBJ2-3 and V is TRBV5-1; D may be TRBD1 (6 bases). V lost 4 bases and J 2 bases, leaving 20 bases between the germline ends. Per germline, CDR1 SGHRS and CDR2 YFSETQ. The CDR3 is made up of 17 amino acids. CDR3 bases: TGCGCCAGCAGCCTCCCACAGGGAGCCTCCCTCACAGATACGCAGTATTTT. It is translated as CASSLPQGASLTDTQYF.

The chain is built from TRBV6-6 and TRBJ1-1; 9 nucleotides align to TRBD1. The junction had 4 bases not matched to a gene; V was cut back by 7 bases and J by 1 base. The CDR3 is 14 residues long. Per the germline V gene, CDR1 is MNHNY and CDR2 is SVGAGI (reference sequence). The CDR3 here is CASKYRGPNTEAFF. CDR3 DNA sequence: TGTGCCAGCAAGTACAGGGGGCCGAACACTGAAGCTTTCTTT.

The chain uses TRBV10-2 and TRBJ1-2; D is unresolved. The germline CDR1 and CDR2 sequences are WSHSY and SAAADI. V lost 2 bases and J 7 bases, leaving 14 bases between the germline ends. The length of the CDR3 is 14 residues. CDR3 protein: CASSENPQWGGYTF. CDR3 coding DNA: TGCGCCAGCAGTGAGAATCCCCAATGGGGTGGCTACACCTTC.

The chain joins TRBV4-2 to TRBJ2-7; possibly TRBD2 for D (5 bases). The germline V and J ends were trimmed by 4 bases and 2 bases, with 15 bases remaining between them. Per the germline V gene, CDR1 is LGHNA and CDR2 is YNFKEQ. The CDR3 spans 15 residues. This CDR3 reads CASSRDSGETYEQYF. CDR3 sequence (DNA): TGTGCCAGCAGCCGCGATTCCGGGGAGACCTACGAGCAGTACTTC.

The DNA of the CDR3 is TGTGCCAGTACCACTACTCACTCTGGGGCCAACGTCCTGACTTTC. Its translation: CASTTTHSGANVLTF. V usage is TRBV19 and J usage is TRBJ2-6; D remains ambiguous. The CDR3 loop spans 15 amino acids. Trimming shortened V by 7 bases and J by 0 bases, and 10 bases separated the two germline ends. Germline V gene sequence: CDR1 LNHDA, CDR2 SQIVND (reference sequence).

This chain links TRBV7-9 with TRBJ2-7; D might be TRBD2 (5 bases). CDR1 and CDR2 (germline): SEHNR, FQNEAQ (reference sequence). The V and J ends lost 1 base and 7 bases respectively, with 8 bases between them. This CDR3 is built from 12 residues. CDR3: CASSLVRDEQYF. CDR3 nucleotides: TGTGCCAGCAGCTTAGTTCGGGATGAGCAGTACTTC.

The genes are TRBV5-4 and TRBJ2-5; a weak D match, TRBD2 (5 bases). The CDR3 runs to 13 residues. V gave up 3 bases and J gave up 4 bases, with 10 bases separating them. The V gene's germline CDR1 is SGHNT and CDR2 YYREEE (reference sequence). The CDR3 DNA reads TGTGCCAGCAGCTCCCGACGGGGAGAGACCCAGTACTTC. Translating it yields CASSSRRGETQYF.

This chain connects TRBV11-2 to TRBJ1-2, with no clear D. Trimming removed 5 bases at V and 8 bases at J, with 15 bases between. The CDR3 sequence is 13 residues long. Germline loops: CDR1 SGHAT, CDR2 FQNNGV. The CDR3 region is CASSAVLLKGYTF. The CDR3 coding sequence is TGTGCCAGCAGCGCGGTCCTCCTCAAGGGCTACACCTTC.

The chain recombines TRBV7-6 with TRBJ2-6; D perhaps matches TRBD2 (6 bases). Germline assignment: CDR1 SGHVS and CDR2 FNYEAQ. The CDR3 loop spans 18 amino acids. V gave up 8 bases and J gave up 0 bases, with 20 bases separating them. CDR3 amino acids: CASSYGGLSSSGANVLTF. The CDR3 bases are TGTGCCAGCTCCTACGGGGGACTTTCTTCCTCTGGGGCCAACGTCCTGACTTTC. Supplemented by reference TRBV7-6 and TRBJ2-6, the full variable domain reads GAGVSQSPRYKVTKRGQDVALRCDPISGHVSLYWYRQALGQGPEFLTYFNYEAQQDKSGLPNDRFSAERPEGSISTLTIQRTEQRDSAMYRCASSYGGLSSSGANVLTFGAGSRLTVL.

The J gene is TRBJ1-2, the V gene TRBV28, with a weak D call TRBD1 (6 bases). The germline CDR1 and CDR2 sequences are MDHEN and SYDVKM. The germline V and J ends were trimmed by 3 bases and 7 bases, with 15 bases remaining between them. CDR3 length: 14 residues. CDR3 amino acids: CASSFRGPGRGYTF. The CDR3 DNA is TGTGCCAGCAGTTTTCGGGGGCCCGGCCGTGGCTACACCTTC.

CDR3 nucleotide sequence: TGCGCCAGCAGCCAAGGGGGGGGCCTACAAGAGACCCAGTACTTC. It specifies CASSQGGGLQETQYF. The chain carries TRBV4-1 and TRBJ2-5, with a weak D call TRBD2 (7 bases). In germline, CDR1 is MGHRA, CDR2 YSYEKL. CDR3 length: 15 residues. V lost 1 base and J 2 bases, leaving 11 bases between the germline ends.

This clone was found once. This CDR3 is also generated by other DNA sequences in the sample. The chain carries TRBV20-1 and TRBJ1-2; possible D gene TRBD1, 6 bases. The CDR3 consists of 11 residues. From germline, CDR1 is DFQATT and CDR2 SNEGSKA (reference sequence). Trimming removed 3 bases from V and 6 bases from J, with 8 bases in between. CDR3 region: CSASYRDGYTF. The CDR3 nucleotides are TGCAGTGCTAGTTACAGGGATGGCTACACCTTC.

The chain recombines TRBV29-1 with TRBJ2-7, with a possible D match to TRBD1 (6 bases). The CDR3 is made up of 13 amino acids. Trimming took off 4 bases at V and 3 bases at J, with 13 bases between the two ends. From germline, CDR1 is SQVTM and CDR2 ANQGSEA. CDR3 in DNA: TGCAGCGTTGCTAAGGGGGACGGCTACGAGCAGTACTTC. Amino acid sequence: CSVAKGDGYEQYF.

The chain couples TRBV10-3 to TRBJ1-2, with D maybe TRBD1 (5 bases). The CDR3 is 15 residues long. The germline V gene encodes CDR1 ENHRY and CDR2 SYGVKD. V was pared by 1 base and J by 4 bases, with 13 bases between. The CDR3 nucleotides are TGTGCCATCAGTGAGTGGGACCAGGCAGGCTATGGCTACACCTTC. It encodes CAISEWDQAGYGYTF.

The CDR3: CASSFEESSYEQYF. As DNA, the CDR3 is TGTGCCAGCAGCTTCGAAGAAAGCTCCTACGAGCAGTACTTC. The chain employs TRBV6-5 and TRBJ2-7; D is ambiguous. The CDR3 spans 14 residues. V gave up 6 bases and J gave up 0 bases, with 12 bases separating them. From germline, CDR1 is MNHEY and CDR2 SVGAGI.

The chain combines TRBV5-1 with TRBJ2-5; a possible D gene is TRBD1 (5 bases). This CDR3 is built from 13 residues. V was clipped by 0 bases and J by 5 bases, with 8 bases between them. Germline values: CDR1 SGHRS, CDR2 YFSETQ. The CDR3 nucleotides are TGCGCCAGCAGCTTGGAGGGGCCCGAGACCCAGTACTTC. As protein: CASSLEGPETQYF.

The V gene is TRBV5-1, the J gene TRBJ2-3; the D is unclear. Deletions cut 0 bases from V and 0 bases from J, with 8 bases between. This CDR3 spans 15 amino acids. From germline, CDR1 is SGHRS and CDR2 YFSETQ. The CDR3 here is CASSLGGTSTDTQYF. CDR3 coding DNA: TGCGCCAGCAGCTTGGGAGGAACTAGCACAGATACGCAGTATTTT. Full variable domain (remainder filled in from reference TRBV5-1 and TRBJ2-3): KAGVTQTPRYLIKTRGQQVTLSCSPISGHRSVSWYQQTPGQGLQFLFEYFSETQRNKGNFPGRFSGRQFSNSRSEMNVSTLELGDSALYLCASSLGGTSTDTQYFGPGTRLTVL.

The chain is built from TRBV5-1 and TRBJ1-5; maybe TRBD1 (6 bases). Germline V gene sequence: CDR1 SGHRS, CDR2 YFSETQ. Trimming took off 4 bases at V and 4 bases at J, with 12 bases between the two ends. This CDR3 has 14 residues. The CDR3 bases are TGCGCCAGCAGCGCGGGGGCACCGAATCAGCCCCAGCATTTT. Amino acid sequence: CASSAGAPNQPQHF.

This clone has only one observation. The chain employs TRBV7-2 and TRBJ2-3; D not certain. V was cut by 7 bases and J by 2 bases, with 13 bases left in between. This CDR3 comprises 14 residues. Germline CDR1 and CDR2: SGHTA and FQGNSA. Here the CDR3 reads CASTPLVATDTQYF. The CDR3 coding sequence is TGTGCCAGCACCCCTCTAGTCGCCACAGATACGCAGTATTTT.

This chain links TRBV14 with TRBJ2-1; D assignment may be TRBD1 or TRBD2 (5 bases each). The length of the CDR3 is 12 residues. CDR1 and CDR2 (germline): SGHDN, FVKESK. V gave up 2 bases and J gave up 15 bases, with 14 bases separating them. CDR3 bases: TGTGCCAGCAGCCAAAATCGGGGCCAACCGTTCTTC. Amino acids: CASSQNRGQPFF.

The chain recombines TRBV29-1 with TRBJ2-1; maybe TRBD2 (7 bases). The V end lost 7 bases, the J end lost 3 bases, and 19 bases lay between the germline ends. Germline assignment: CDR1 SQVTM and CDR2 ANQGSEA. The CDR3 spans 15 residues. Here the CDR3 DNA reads TGCAGCGCCGAGGGGGGGTCCGATCACTACAATGAGCAGTTCTTC. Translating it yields CSAEGGSDHYNEQFF.

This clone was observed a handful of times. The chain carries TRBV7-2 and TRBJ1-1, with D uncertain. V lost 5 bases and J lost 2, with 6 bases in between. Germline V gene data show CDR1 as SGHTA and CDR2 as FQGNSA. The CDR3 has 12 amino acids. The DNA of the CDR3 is TGTGCCAGCAGCGCATACAACACTGAAGCTTTCTTT. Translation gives CASSAYNTEAFF. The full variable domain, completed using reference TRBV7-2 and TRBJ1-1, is GAGVSQSPSNKVTEKGKDVELRCDPISGHTALYWYRQSLGQGLEFLIYFQGNSAPDKSGLPSDRFSAERTGGSVSTLTIQRTQQEDSAVYLCASSAYNTEAFFGQGTRLTVV.

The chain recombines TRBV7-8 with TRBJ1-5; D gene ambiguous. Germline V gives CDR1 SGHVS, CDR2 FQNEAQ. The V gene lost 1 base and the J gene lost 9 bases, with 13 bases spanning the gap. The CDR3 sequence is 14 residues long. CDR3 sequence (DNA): TGTGCCAGCAGCTTAGAGAACGGCTACGGGCCCCAGCATTTT. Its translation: CASSLENGYGPQHF.

For the CDR3, the DNA is TGTGCCAGCAGCTGGGGGACTAGCCAAGAGACCCAGTACTTC. Its translation is CASSWGTSQETQYF. This chain uses TRBV5-6 with TRBJ2-5; 8 bases are a match to TRBD2. The CDR3 covers 14 residues. Per germline, CDR1 SGHDT and CDR2 YYEEEE. J lost 1 base, V lost 3 bases, and 2 bases had no gene match.

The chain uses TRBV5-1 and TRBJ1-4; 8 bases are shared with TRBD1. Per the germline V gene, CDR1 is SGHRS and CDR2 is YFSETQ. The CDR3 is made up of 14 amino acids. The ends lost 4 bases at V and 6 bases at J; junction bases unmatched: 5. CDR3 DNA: TGCGCCAGCAGCGAGACAGGGGTGGATGAAAAACTGTTTTTT. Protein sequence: CASSETGVDEKLFF.